The clone carrying this T cell receptor (beta chain) was seen repeatedly, ten times or more. Among the patients, none had received any treatment before thyroid surgery. This record comes from a study of metastatic and nonmetastatic thyroid tumors. Through MiXCR, TCRdb re-clonotyped the PCR reads. The sample shows 22,000 or so clones, around 20% of them seen only once. The germline gives CDR1 LGHDT, CDR2 YNNKEL (reference sequence). V lost 4 bases and J 5 bases, leaving 20 bases between the germline ends. The CDR3 runs to 16 residues. The genes are TRBV3-1 and TRBJ2-5; TRBD2 might be the D (6 bases). The TCR sequence derives from a female donor with papillary thyroid cancer or a benign thyroid nodule (not recorded which). Some clones in this sample may be carry-over from other donors' samples. Sequencing input: blood. The CDR3: CASSRFSGWSGETQYF. For the CDR3, the DNA is TGTGCCAGCAGCCGGTTTTCGGGTTGGAGCGGGGAGACCCAGTACTTC.